These 18 T cell receptor beta chains were all obtained from the same sample, sequenced in a study of T cells in localized non-small cell lung cancer. Assay: immunoSEQ multiplex PCR; the TCRdb copy retains only in-frame clones and omits some. The sample lists 48,000 or so clones, approximately 75% occurring once. The sample consisted of peripheral blood, taken before any cancer treatment. The receptors shown here come from a man aged 40 to 75 with stage I squamous cell lung carcinoma.

The rearrangement joins TRBV7-2 to TRBJ1-2; the match to TRBD1 covers 9 bases. CDR1 SGHTA and CDR2 FQGNSA come from the germline V gene. Trimming cost V 7 bases and J 5 bases; bases outside gene matches: 5. The CDR3 runs to 13 residues. In DNA, the CDR3 is TGTGCCAGCACCACCGGGACAGGGTATGGCTACACCTTC. Translation: CASTTGTGYGYTF.

The rearrangement uses TRBV19 and TRBJ2-2, with D hard to call. Trimming took 6 bases from V and 1 from J, leaving 9 bases between them. CDR1 is LNHDA, CDR2 SQIVND, per germline (reference sequence). The CDR3 is made up of 14 amino acids. This CDR3 is CASSLDGNTGELFF. CDR3 coding DNA: TGTGCCAGTAGCCTGGACGGGAACACCGGGGAGCTGTTTTTT.

V gene TRBV4-2 combines with J gene TRBJ2-5; 8 bases are a match to TRBD2. CDR3 size: 16 residues. CDR1 is LGHNA and CDR2 is YNFKEQ in the germline V gene. V was pared by 0 bases and J by 9 bases, with 12 bases of the junction left unmatched. CDR3 residues: CASSQEGAAGGRPQYF. The CDR3 DNA reads as TGTGCCAGCAGCCAAGAGGGGGCTGCGGGGGGCCGGCCCCAGTACTTC.

The chain carries TRBV15 and TRBJ2-4; the D gene is possibly TRBD1 (5 bases). Germline V gene lookup returns CDR1 LNHNV and CDR2 YYDKDF (reference sequence). The CDR3 is 15 residues long. The V gene lost 3 bases and the J gene lost 7 bases, with 16 bases spanning the gap. CDR3 sequence: CATSRGQGRANIQYF. CDR3 in DNA: TGTGCCACCAGCAGGGGTCAGGGAAGGGCTAACATTCAGTACTTC. The full variable domain, completed using reference TRBV15 and TRBJ2-4, is DAMVIQNPRYQVTQFGKPVTLSCSQTLNHNVMYWYQQKSSQAPKLLFHYYDKDFNNEADTPDNFQSRRPNTSFCFLDIRSPGLGDTAMYLCATSRGQGRANIQYFGAGTRLSVL.

This clone came up once. The V call is TRBV6-6, the J call TRBJ2-1, with D unresolved. Germline CDR1 and CDR2: MNHNY and SVGAGI (reference sequence). The CDR3 spans 13 residues. V was cut by 6 bases and J by 7 bases, with 13 bases left in between. The CDR3 here is CASSFSTKNEQFF. The CDR3 DNA sequence: TGTGCCAGCAGCTTCTCAACTAAGAATGAGCAGTTCTTC.

The chain couples TRBV9 to TRBJ2-3; D might be TRBD2 (6 bases). V lost 0 bases, J lost 2 bases, and 10 bases lay in between. The V gene's germline CDR1 is SGDLS and CDR2 YYNGEE. The CDR3 spans 15 residues. The CDR3 protein is CASSVDAGPTDTQYF. Here the CDR3 DNA reads TGTGCCAGCAGCGTAGACGCGGGGCCCACAGATACGCAGTATTTT.

V and J are TRBV7-2 and TRBJ2-7; no clear D. The germline CDR1 and CDR2 sequences are SGHTA and FQGNSA. The V gene lost 1 base and the J gene lost 3 bases, with 7 bases spanning the gap. The CDR3 is 13 amino acids. CDR3 bases: TGTGCCAGCAGCTTAGACCAACGCTACGAGCAGTACTTC. It is translated as CASSLDQRYEQYF.

J is TRBJ1-1 and V is TRBV28; maybe TRBD1 (5 bases). The V end lost 9 bases, the J end lost 10 bases, and 21 bases lay between the germline ends. The CDR3 length is 13 residues. Germline CDR1 MDHEN, CDR2 SYDVKM. The CDR3 loop reads CASLLSLGAGAFF. The DNA for the CDR3 is TGTGCCAGTCTCTTAAGTTTAGGGGCGGGAGCTTTCTTT.

CDR3: CAGSTPGQGGLGKNIQYF. DNA of the CDR3: TGTGCCGGATCCACCCCGGGACAGGGGGGTTTAGGCAAAAACATTCAGTACTTC. This sequence joins TRBV28 and TRBJ2-4; TRBD1 matches at 11 bases. CDR1 is MDHEN, CDR2 SYDVKM, per germline. The V gene end was trimmed by 11 bases and the J gene end by 3 bases; junction bases not matched to a gene: 18. The CDR3 extends over 18 amino acids.

V gene TRBV28 combines with J gene TRBJ2-7, with no clear D. The V gene's germline CDR1 is MDHEN and CDR2 SYDVKM. The CDR3 runs to 11 residues. V shed 4 bases and J shed 1 base, with 2 bases lying between them. In DNA form, the CDR3 reads TGTGCCAGCAGTTCTTCCTACGAGCAGTACTTC. Amino acid sequence: CASSSSYEQYF.

In regard to this clone: A read error may produce the germline difference seen at one junction end. This sequence joins TRBV7-7 and TRBJ1-3, with D unresolved. From germline, CDR1 is SSHAT and CDR2 FNYEAQ (reference sequence). The CDR3 consists of 13 residues. The DNA for the CDR3 is TGTGCTAGCAGTCCCCACTTTGGAAACACCATATATTTT. Its protein product is CASSPHFGNTIYF.

The chain has TRBV5-1 and TRBJ1-1; 12 nucleotides match TRBD1. V lost 3 bases, J lost 10 bases, and 4 bases stayed unmatched. CDR1 and CDR2 from the germline V gene are SGHRS and YFSETQ. The CDR3 is 13 amino acids. In DNA, the CDR3 is TGCGCCAGCAGCTCCGAGGGACAGGGGGCAGCTTTCTTT. It yields the protein CASSSEGQGAAFF.

The chain carries TRBV7-2 and TRBJ1-4; the D is unclear. The CDR3 has 14 residues. Germline CDR1 and CDR2: SGHTA and FQGNSA. The germline V and J ends were trimmed by 4 bases and 8 bases, with 14 bases remaining between them. The CDR3 reads CASSSGSYPEKLFF. The DNA for the CDR3 is TGTGCCAGCAGCTCCGGGAGCTACCCAGAAAAACTGTTTTTT.

The chain has TRBV18 and TRBJ2-3; TRBD1 agrees at 8 bases. This CDR3 has 15 amino acids. V lost 3 bases, J lost 3 bases, and 5 bases stayed unmatched. Germline CDR1 is KGHSH and CDR2 is LQKENI. The CDR3 DNA follows: TGTGCCAGCTCACCCTGGACAGGGCTTACAGATACGCAGTATTTT. It specifies CASSPWTGLTDTQYF.

The rearrangement joins TRBV6-6 to TRBJ2-2; no clear D gene. Germline V gives CDR1 MNHNY, CDR2 SVGAGI (reference sequence). Trimming shortened V by 4 bases and J by 5 bases, and 11 bases separated the two germline ends. CDR3 length equals 14 residues. The CDR3, as DNA: TGTGCCAGCAGTTTTATGGGGTCGACCGGGGAGCTGTTTTTT. It codes for CASSFMGSTGELFF.

The chain employs TRBV29-1 and TRBJ1-2; the match to TRBD1 covers 7 bases. The germline gives CDR1 SQVTM, CDR2 ANQGSEA. There are 11 residues in the CDR3. V shed 6 bases, J shed 8 bases, and the junction held 6 bases outside the gene matches. In nucleotides, the CDR3 is TGCAGCGTAAGACAGGGTTGGGGCTACACCTTC. Translated: CSVRQGWGYTF.

The CDR3 DNA reads as TGTGCCAGCAGCCCAAGACAGGGGACCTACGAGCAGTACTTC. The encoded protein is CASSPRQGTYEQYF. This sequence joins TRBV9 and TRBJ2-7; 8 bases map to TRBD1. The V gene's germline CDR1 is SGDLS and CDR2 YYNGEE. The CDR3 is 14 residues long. Losses at the gene ends were 4 bases for V and 2 bases for J; bases not matched to a gene: 5.

This sequence joins TRBV18 and TRBJ2-6; 7 nucleotides line up with TRBD1. The CDR3 is 16 amino acids. CDR1 is KGHSH, CDR2 LQKENI, per germline. V lost 0 bases and J lost 4; bases outside the gene matches: 3. Here the CDR3 DNA reads TGTGCCAGCTCACCACCCACAGGGGCAGGGGCCAACGTCCTGACTTTC. Translated: CASSPPTGAGANVLTF. The entire variable domain, with the rest obtained from reference TRBV18 and TRBJ2-6, is as follows: NAGVMQNPRHLVRRRGQEARLRCSPMKGHSHVYWYRQLPEEGLKFMVYLQKENIIDESGMPKERFSAEFPKEGPSILRIQQVVRGDSAAYFCASSPPTGAGANVLTFGAGSRLTVL.